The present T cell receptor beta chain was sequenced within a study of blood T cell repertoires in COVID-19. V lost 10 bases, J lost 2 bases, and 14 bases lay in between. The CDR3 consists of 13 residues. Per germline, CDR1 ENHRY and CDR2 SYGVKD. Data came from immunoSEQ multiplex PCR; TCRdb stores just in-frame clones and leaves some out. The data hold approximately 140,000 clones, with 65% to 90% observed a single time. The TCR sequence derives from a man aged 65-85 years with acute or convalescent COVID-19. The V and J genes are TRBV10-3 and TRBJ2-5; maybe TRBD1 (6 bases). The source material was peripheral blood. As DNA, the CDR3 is TGTGCCACCATGGGACAATCACAAGAGACCCAGTACTTC. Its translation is CATMGQSQETQYF.